In this sample, the clone carrying this T cell receptor (beta chain) turned up many times. Its antigen is undetermined. There are 12 residues in the CDR3. CDR1 and CDR2 (germline): SQVTM, ANQGSEA. Trimming cost V 4 bases and J 3 bases, with 9 bases left between them. This sample stems from a study of T-cell reconstitution after alpha-beta-depleted transplantation in children. Study-wide results and caveats: When one year had passed after transplant, most T-cell counts and diversity came from newly produced T cells.

It was with unique molecular identifiers that the TCRbeta library was prepared. One entry per CDR3 protein, called by TCRdb with MiXCR from the PCR reads. The sample lists some 600,000 distinct CDR3 sequences, around 13% occurring once. The sequencing here drew on PBMCs, mostly from graft donor cells, taken 360 days after TCRalphabeta/CD19-depleted stem cell transplant. The sequence was obtained from a male patient younger than 18 who had a stem cell transplant for acute myeloid leukemia, so the T cells may come from the graft donor. V gene TRBV29-1 combines with J gene TRBJ2-5; D uncertain. CDR3 sequence: CSVGQQKETQYF. The CDR3 DNA sequence: TGCAGCGTTGGTCAACAGAAAGAGACCCAGTACTTC.